This T cell receptor (beta chain) was sequenced in a study of blood T cell repertoires in COVID-19. Study-wide context: PBMCs, B-cell-depleted T cells, or T cells were the source of the cDNA or gDNA that made up the material.

The CDR3 runs to 15 residues. Germline CDR1 SGHTA, CDR2 FQGNSA. With V trimmed by 2 bases and J by 5 bases, 9 bases remained unmatched. As processed by the authors: Reference gene primer amplification gave nucleated cell count estimates. Sequenced by immunoSEQ multiplex PCR; TCRdb stores in-frame clones only, minus some. D and trimming were read from the DNA, whereas the V and J calls and clone size are those reported in that table. The table records 40,000 to 45,000 clones, roughly 90% of them present only once. This clone showed up just a few times. The rearrangement links TRBV7-2 to TRBJ2-7; TRBD1 aligns across 7 bases. The receptor comes from a human donor in a cohort sampled during active COVID-19. Sequencing used peripheral blood. As DNA, the CDR3 is TGTGCCAGCAGCTTATCAGGGACAGACGGCCACGAGCAGTACTTC. As protein: CASSLSGTDGHEQYF.